This T cell receptor (beta chain) came from a study of identical twins. TCRdb re-called the 5' RACE reads through MiXCR, storing one row per CDR3 protein. Here the sample spans some 300,000 distinct CDR3 sequences, 9% to 15% being singletons. This clonotype was seen only a few times. V gave up 4 bases and J gave up 7 bases, with 29 bases separating them. The length of the CDR3 is 19 residues. The germline CDR1 and CDR2 sequences are SNHLY and FYNNEI. These data also formed part of another study, on yellow fever vaccine responses in identical twins. This second study says: Reportedly, twins' vaccine T cell responses looked partly convergent and partly personalized.

The clonotype originates from a young woman in good health. The sequencing input was CD8+ T cells sorted from blood. The rearrangement links TRBV2 to TRBJ2-1, with no clear D. The CDR3 here is CASSGARSRPYSMRNEQFF. CDR3 nucleotides: TGTGCCAGCAGTGGGGCCCGCTCCCGACCTTATTCCATGCGTAATGAGCAGTTCTTC.